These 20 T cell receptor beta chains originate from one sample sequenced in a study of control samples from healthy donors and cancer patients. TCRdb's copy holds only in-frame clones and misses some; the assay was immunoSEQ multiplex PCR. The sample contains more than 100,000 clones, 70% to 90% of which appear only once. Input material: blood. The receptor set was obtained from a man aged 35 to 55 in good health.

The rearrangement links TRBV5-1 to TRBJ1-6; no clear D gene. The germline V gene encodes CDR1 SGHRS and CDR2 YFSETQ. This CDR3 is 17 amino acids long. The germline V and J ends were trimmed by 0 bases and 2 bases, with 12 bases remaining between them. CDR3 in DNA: TGCGCCAGCAGCTTGGGGGTGGGGAGCGCCTATAATTCACCCCTCCACTTT. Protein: CASSLGVGSAYNSPLHF.

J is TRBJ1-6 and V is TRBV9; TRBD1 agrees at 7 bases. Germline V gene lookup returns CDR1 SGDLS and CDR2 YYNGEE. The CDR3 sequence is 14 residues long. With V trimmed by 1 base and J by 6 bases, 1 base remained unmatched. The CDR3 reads CASSVRGLNSPLHF. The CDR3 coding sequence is TGTGCCAGCAGCGTAAGGGGGCTTAATTCACCCCTCCACTTT.

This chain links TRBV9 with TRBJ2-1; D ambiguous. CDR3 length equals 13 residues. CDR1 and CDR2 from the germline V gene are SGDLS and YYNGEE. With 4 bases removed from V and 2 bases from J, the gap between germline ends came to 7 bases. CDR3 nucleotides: TGTGCCAGCAGCATTGCGGCCTACAATGAGCAGTTCTTC. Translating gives CASSIAAYNEQFF. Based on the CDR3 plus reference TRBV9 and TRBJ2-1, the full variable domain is DSGVTQTPKHLITATGQRVTLRCSPRSGDLSVYWYQQSLDQGLQFLIQYYNGEERAKGNILERFSAQQFPDLHSELNLSSLELGDSALYFCASSIAAYNEQFFGPGTRLTVL.

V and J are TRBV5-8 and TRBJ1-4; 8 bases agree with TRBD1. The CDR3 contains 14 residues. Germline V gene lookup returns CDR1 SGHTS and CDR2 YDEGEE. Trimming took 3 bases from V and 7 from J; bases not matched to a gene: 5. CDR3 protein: CASSWRQGFEKLFF. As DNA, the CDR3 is TGTGCCAGCAGCTGGAGACAGGGGTTTGAAAAACTGTTTTTT.

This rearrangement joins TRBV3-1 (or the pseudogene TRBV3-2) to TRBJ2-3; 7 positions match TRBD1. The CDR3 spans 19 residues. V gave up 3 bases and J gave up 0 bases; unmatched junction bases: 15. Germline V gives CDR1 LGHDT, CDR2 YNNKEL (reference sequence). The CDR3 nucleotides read TGTGCCAGCAGCCACCCAACCCCCCGGGACAGTGCTAGCACAGATACGCAGTATTTT. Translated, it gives CASSHPTPRDSASTDTQYF.

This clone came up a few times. CDR3 sequence: CASRSGQGTEAFF. The CDR3 DNA is TGTGCCAGTAGAAGTGGACAGGGCACTGAAGCTTTCTTT. The chain couples TRBV19 to TRBJ1-1, with 8 bases aligning to TRBD1. The CDR3 has 13 residues. J lost 4 bases, V lost 6 bases, and 4 bases had no gene match. Germline V gene sequence: CDR1 LNHDA, CDR2 SQIVND (reference sequence).

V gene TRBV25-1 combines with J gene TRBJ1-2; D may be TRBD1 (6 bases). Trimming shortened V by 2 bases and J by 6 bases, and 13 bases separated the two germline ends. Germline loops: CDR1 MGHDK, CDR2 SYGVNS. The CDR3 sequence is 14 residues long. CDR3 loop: CASSETGQGHGYTF. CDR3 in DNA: TGTGCCAGCAGTGAAACAGGGCAGGGCCATGGCTACACCTTC.

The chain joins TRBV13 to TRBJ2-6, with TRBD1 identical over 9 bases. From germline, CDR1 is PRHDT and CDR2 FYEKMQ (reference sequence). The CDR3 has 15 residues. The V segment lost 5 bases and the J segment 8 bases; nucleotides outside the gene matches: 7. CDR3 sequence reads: CASSPWGQGPNVLTF. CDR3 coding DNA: TGTGCCAGCAGCCCCTGGGGACAGGGCCCCAACGTCCTGACTTTC.

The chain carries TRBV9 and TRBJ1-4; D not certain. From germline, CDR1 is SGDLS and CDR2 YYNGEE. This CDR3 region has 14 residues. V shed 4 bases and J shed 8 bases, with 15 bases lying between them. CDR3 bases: TGTGCCAGCAGCCTCTCGGCACTGGACGAAAAACTGTTTTTT. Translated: CASSLSALDEKLFF.

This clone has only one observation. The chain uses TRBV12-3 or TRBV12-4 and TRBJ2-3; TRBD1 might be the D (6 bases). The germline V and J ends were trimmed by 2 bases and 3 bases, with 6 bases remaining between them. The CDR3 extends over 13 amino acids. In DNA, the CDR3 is TGTGCCAGCAGTTTAACAGGGACAGATACGCAGTATTTT. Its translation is CASSLTGTDTQYF.

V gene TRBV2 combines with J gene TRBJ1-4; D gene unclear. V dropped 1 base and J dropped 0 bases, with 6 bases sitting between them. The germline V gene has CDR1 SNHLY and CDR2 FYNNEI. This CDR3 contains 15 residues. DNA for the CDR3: TGTGCCAGCAGTGAAGGAAGGCCAACTAATGAAAAACTGTTTTTT. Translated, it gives CASSEGRPTNEKLFF.

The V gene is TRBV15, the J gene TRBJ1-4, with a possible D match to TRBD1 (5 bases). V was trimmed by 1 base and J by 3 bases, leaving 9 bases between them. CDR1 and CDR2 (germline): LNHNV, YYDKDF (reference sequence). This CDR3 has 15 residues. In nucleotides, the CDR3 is TGTGCCACCAGCAGAGGGGGGGGTTCTAATGAAAAACTGTTTTTT. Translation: CATSRGGGSNEKLFF.

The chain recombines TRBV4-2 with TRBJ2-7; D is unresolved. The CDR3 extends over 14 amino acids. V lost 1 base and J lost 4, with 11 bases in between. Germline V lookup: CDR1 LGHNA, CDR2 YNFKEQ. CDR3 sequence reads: CASSQGLAKYEQYF. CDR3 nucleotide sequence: TGTGCCAGCAGCCAAGGACTGGCAAAGTACGAGCAGTACTTC.

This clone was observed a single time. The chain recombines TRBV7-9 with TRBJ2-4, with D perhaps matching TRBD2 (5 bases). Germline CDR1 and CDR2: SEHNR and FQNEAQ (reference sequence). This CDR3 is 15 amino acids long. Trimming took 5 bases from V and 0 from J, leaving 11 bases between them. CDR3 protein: CASSLPGLAKNIQYF. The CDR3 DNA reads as TGTGCCAGCAGCCTCCCAGGACTAGCCAAAAACATTCAGTACTTC.

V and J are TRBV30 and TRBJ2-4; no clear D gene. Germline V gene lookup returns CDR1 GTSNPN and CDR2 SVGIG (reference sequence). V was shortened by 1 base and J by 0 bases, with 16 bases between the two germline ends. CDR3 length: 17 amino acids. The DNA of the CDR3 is TGTGCCTGGAGTGGGCAGCGAGCGACCTTAGCCAAAAACATTCAGTACTTC. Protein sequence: CAWSGQRATLAKNIQYF.

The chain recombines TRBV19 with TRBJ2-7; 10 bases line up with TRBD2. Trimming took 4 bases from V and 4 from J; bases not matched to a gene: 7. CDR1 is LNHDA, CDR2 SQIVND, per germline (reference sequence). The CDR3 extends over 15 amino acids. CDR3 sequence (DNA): TGTGCCAGTAGTAAGCAAGCGGGGGGGCGGTACGAGCAGTACTTC. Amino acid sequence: CASSKQAGGRYEQYF.

CDR3 in DNA: TGTGCCTGGAGTTTTCGGGGGACTGAAGCTTTCTTT. Residues: CAWSFRGTEAFF. The rearrangement links TRBV30 to TRBJ1-1; D is perhaps TRBD1 (5 bases). Germline CDR1 GTSNPN, CDR2 SVGIG (reference sequence). The CDR3 runs 12 residues. V lost 2 bases, J lost 5 bases, and 9 bases lay in between. The full variable domain, completed using reference TRBV30 and TRBJ1-1, is SQTIHQWPATLVQPVGSPLSLECTVEGTSNPNLYWYRQAAGRGLQLLFYSVGIGQISSEVPQNLSASRPQDRQFILSSKKLLLSDSGFYLCAWSFRGTEAFFGQGTRLTVV.

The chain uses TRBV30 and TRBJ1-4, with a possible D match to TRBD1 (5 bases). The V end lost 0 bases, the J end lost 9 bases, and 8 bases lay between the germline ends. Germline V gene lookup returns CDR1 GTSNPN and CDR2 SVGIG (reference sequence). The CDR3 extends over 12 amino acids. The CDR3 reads CAWSVSGKKLFF. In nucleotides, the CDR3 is TGTGCCTGGAGTGTATCAGGGAAAAAACTGTTTTTT.

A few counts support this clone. In nucleotides, the CDR3 is TGTGCCAGCAGCCAAGCGGCGAACTATGGCTACACCTTC. Translation gives CASSQAANYGYTF. This rearrangement joins TRBV14 to TRBJ1-2; D is undetermined. The CDR3 runs 13 residues. Germline V CDR1 and CDR2: SGHDN, FVKESK. The V end lost 1 base, the J end lost 2 bases, and 5 bases lay between the germline ends.

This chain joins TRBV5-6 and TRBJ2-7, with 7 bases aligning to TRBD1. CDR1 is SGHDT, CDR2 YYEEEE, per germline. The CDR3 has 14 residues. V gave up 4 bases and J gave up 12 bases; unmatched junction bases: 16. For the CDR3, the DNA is TGTGCCAGCAGCCGGATGACAGGGATTCTTGCCCTGTACTTC. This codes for CASSRMTGILALYF.